This T cell receptor beta chain was recorded in a study of shared clonotypes between healthy human individuals. Study in general: The people who gave samples were a couple of women and three men aged 18 to 49. Findings and limits, study-wide: Naive subsets typically showed greater estimated richness than memory subsets. It was only blood that was sampled, and tissue repertoires likely differ.

In the original analysis: ImmunoSEQ only sent back junction sequences with no quality scores, so filtering was done differently. Clones were read by immunoSEQ multiplex PCR, and TCRdb kept only the in-frame ones, dropping some. Clonal size and the V and J genes are those of that table, whereas D and trimming came from the DNA. The repertoire includes roughly 2 million clones, approximately 96% of them detected once, and less than 0.15% sits in the top ten. CDR3 length: 13 amino acids. The germline V gene encodes CDR1 ENHRY and CDR2 SYGVKD. Losses at the gene ends were 8 bases for V and 6 bases for J; bases not matched to a gene: 6. As for this clone: The target antigen is unknown.

The chain is built from TRBV10-3 and TRBJ2-3, with 9 positions matching TRBD2. The sample taken for sequencing was naive CD4+ T cells sorted from blood. Described subset: CD45RA+ positively selected. This receptor was obtained from a man between 18 and 29 years old in good health. CDR3 residues: CAIQAGGGDTQYF. CDR3 DNA: TGTGCCATCCAGGCGGGAGGGGGGGATACGCAGTATTTT.